The 13 T cell receptor beta chains below come from one sample, sequenced in a study of T cells in Graves' hyperthyroidism and ophthalmopathy. From RNA transcripts, TCR beta CDR3 regions were amplified. An initial round of RT-PCR targeting the TCR CDR3 relied on the HTBI primer set. TCRdb reanalysed the multiplex PCR reads using MiXCR and keeps one entry per CDR3 protein. This sample has about 290,000 distinct CDR3 sequences, with roughly an eighth found just once. Sequencing input: blood. These receptors all come from a woman between 35 and 50 years old with Graves' hyperthyroidism.

As DNA, the CDR3 is TGTGCCTGGGACCCGGGGAACAAACTTAACACTGAAGCTTTCTTT. Amino acid sequence: CAWDPGNKLNTEAFF. The chain carries TRBV30 and TRBJ1-1; no clear D gene. Germline CDR1 reads GTSNPN; CDR2 reads SVGIG (reference sequence). V gave up 5 bases and J gave up 2 bases, with 18 bases separating them. The CDR3 is 15 residues long.

The sample holds many counts of this clonotype. The rearrangement links TRBV2 to TRBJ2-3; 8 bases fit TRBD2. The CDR3 covers 14 residues. Germline trimming cut 10 bases from V and 2 bases from J; bases unmatched to any gene: 8. Germline loops: CDR1 SNHLY, CDR2 FYNNEI. The CDR3 here is CATPGGPDTDTQYF. The CDR3 bases are TGTGCCACCCCGGGGGGGCCCGACACAGATACGCAGTATTTT.

This clonotype was observed a few times. The rearrangement links TRBV18 to TRBJ1-5, with D uncertain. V shed 6 bases and J shed 0 bases, with 9 bases lying between them. This CDR3 has 14 amino acids. Germline CDR1 and CDR2: KGHSH and LQKENI. The CDR3 bases are TGTGCCAGCTCCATAGGAGATAGCAATCAGCCCCAGCATTTT. Amino acid sequence: CASSIGDSNQPQHF.

The gene calls are TRBV28 and TRBJ2-1; the match to TRBD1 covers 10 bases. J gave up 4 bases and V 7 bases, and 7 bases lay outside the gene matches. There are 15 residues in the CDR3. The V gene's germline CDR1 is MDHEN and CDR2 SYDVKM. DNA of the CDR3: TGTGCCAGCAAATTTCCGGGACAGGGGTACAATGAGCAGTTCTTC. Translated: CASKFPGQGYNEQFF.

The sample holds many counts of this clonotype. The genes are TRBV11-2 and TRBJ1-1; TRBD1 matches at 8 bases. The CDR3 spans 16 residues. V was pared by 1 base and J by 6 bases, with 10 bases of the junction left unmatched. CDR1 and CDR2 (germline): SGHAT, FQNNGV. This CDR3 is CASSLGGQGARAEAFF. CDR3 sequence (DNA): TGTGCCAGCAGCTTAGGAGGGCAGGGGGCCCGCGCTGAAGCTTTCTTT. Filled out from reference TRBV11-2 and TRBJ1-1, the complete variable domain reads EAGVAQSPRYKIIEKRQSVAFWCNPISGHATLYWYQQILGQGPKLLIQFQNNGVVDDSQLPKDRFSAERLKGVDSTLKIQPAKLEDSAVYLCASSLGGQGARAEAFFGQGTRLTVV.

The rearrangement joins TRBV2 to TRBJ1-2, with 11 bases fitting TRBD1. CDR1 and CDR2 from the germline V gene are SNHLY and FYNNEI. The length of the CDR3 is 16 residues. V trimming: 6 bases; J trimming: 0 bases; junction bases outside the gene matches: 6. The CDR3 nucleotides read TGTGCCAGCAGGACCGGGACAGGGGGAGCTAACTATGGCTACACCTTC. Residues: CASRTGTGGANYGYTF.

This clonotype has ten or more counts. The chain uses TRBV7-9 and TRBJ2-7; 9 bases match TRBD2. This CDR3 is built from 15 residues. Germline CDR1 SEHNR, CDR2 FQNEAQ (reference sequence). With V trimmed by 0 bases and J by 6 bases, 6 bases remained unmatched. The CDR3: CASSLAGAGGGEQYF. In nucleotides, the CDR3 is TGTGCCAGCAGCTTAGCGGGAGCGGGAGGCGGCGAGCAGTACTTC.

The table lists this clonotype with a few counts. The chain carries TRBV27 and TRBJ2-2; D remains unclear. Per the germline V gene, CDR1 is MNHEY and CDR2 is SMNVEV (reference sequence). V was trimmed by 2 bases and J by 7 bases, leaving 5 bases between them. This CDR3 comprises 12 residues. The CDR3: CASSLKGGELFF. The CDR3 coding sequence is TGTGCCAGCAGTTTAAAGGGCGGGGAGCTGTTTTTT.

This clonotype was observed at least ten times. V and J are TRBV3-1 and TRBJ2-2; 7 bases align to TRBD2. There are 14 residues in the CDR3. V trimming: 0 bases; J trimming: 8 bases; junction bases outside the gene matches: 3. From germline, CDR1 is LGHDT and CDR2 YNNKEL (reference sequence). CDR3 amino acids: CASSQDGRGGELFF. The DNA of the CDR3 is TGTGCCAGCAGCCAAGATGGGAGGGGAGGGGAGCTGTTTTTT. Full variable domain (rest looked up from reference TRBV3-1 and TRBJ2-2): DTAVSQTPKYLVTQMGNDKSIKCEQNLGHDTMYWYKQDSKKFLKIMFSYNNKELIINETVPNRFSPKSPDKAHLNLHINSLELGDSAVYFCASSQDGRGGELFFGEGSRLTVL.

This clonotype was detected only a few times. The gene calls are TRBV15 and TRBJ2-7; D not certain. Per germline, CDR1 LNHNV and CDR2 YYDKDF (reference sequence). Trimming pared 0 bases from V and 6 bases from J, leaving 6 bases between. The CDR3 is made up of 12 amino acids. CDR3 nucleotide sequence: TGTGCCACCAGCAGAGATCTCCGCGAGCAGTACTTC. It specifies CATSRDLREQYF.

At least ten counts were recorded for this clonotype. V is TRBV20-1 and J is TRBJ2-1; D is unclear. Trimming shortened V by 5 bases and J by 6 bases, and 5 bases separated the two germline ends. The CDR3 is made up of 10 amino acids. The germline V gene encodes CDR1 DFQATT and CDR2 SNEGSKA (reference sequence). The CDR3 protein is CSALSNEQFF. CDR3 bases: TGCAGTGCTCTTTCCAATGAGCAGTTCTTC.

The table lists this clonotype with many counts. The genes are TRBV7-3 and TRBJ2-1; D possibly corresponds to TRBD2 (5 bases). CDR1 is SGHTA, CDR2 FQGTGA, per germline. The CDR3 is 15 amino acids. The V and J ends lost 5 bases and 0 bases respectively, with 11 bases between them. CDR3 region: CASSPGGSSYNEQFF. CDR3 sequence (DNA): TGTGCCAGCAGCCCAGGTGGGAGCTCCTACAATGAGCAGTTCTTC.

The chain links TRBV6-2 or TRBV6-3 to TRBJ2-7; 8 positions agree with TRBD2. The germline V gene has CDR1 MNHEY and CDR2 SVGEGT. This CDR3 contains 16 residues. The V segment lost 0 bases and the J segment 2 bases; nucleotides outside the gene matches: 6. CDR3 sequence (DNA): TGTGCCAGCAGTTACTCGGGGACTAGGAGTCCCTACGAGCAGTACTTC. Translation gives CASSYSGTRSPYEQYF.